These 27 T cell receptor beta chains came from one sample sequenced in a study of OX40 agonist ivuxolimab in advanced cancers. Sequencing used immunoSEQ multiplex PCR; TCRdb keeps in-frame clones, though not all of them. This table has 76,000 or so clones, approximately 85% appearing once. The sequencing used CD4+ or CD8+ T cells sorted from blood, collected in a trial of the OX40 agonist ivuxolimab. The receptors come from an adult with an advanced solid tumor such as melanoma, head and neck, liver or kidney cancer.

The rearrangement joins TRBV6-6 to TRBJ1-3, with D unclear. Trimming shortened V by 0 bases and J by 4 bases, and 13 bases separated the two germline ends. The CDR3 length is 16 residues. Germline V gene sequence: CDR1 MNHNY, CDR2 SVGAGI (reference sequence). Here the CDR3 reads CASSYSSRPGGNTIYF. DNA of the CDR3: TGTGCCAGCAGTTACTCGAGCAGGCCTGGCGGAAACACCATATATTTT.

This chain uses TRBV21-1 with TRBJ2-7. TRBV21-1 corresponds to a pseudogene. This CDR3 spans 10 amino acids. The CDR3 DNA reads TGTGCCAGCAGCATGTACGAGCAGTACTTC. Translated: CASSMYEQYF.

This chain connects TRBV5-1 to TRBJ1-2, with D maybe TRBD1 (5 bases). With 0 bases removed from V and 8 bases from J, the gap between germline ends came to 8 bases. This CDR3 has 12 residues. Germline V gene lookup returns CDR1 SGHRS and CDR2 YFSETQ. CDR3 loop: CASSLGQSGYTF. Written as DNA, the CDR3 is TGCGCCAGCAGCTTGGGACAGTCGGGCTACACCTTC.

The J gene is TRBJ2-7, the V gene TRBV5-6, with D hard to call. Germline V lookup: CDR1 SGHDT, CDR2 YYEEEE. The CDR3 has 12 residues. V was pared by 5 bases and J by 2 bases, with 8 bases between. The CDR3: CASSTATYEQYF. DNA for the CDR3: TGTGCCAGCAGTACAGCGACCTACGAGCAGTACTTC.

This chain connects TRBV19 to TRBJ1-5; TRBD1 agrees at 7 bases. J gave up 4 bases and V 4 bases, and 7 bases lay outside the gene matches. The CDR3 sequence is 15 residues long. The germline gives CDR1 LNHDA, CDR2 SQIVND (reference sequence). CDR3 in amino acids: CASSRTGAWNQPQHF. The DNA for the CDR3 is TGTGCCAGTAGTAGAACAGGGGCATGGAATCAGCCCCAGCATTTT.

The V and J genes are TRBV6-1 and TRBJ1-5; the D is unclear. CDR3 size: 14 residues. V lost 4 bases and J lost 6, with 13 bases in between. Germline V gene sequence: CDR1 MNHNS, CDR2 SASEGT. CDR3 nucleotide sequence: TGTGCCAGCAGTGCCCTGGAGGCAGGTCAGCCCCAGCATTTT. This translates into CASSALEAGQPQHF.

The gene calls are TRBV2 and TRBJ2-7, with TRBD2 identical over 7 bases. The CDR3 consists of 15 residues. Germline lookup yields CDR1 SNHLY and CDR2 FYNNEI. After removal of 6 bases from V and 8 bases from J, the junction contained 16 bases not matched to a gene. The CDR3 DNA sequence: TGTGCCAGCAGGAAGCCCCCGGGGGGAAACCAGCAGCAGTACTTC. Amino acid sequence: CASRKPPGGNQQQYF. Based on the CDR3 plus reference TRBV2 and TRBJ2-7, the full variable domain is EPEVTQTPSHQVTQMGQEVILRCVPISNHLYFYWYRQILGQKVEFLVSFYNNEISEKSEIFDDQFSVERPDGSNFTLKIRSTKLEDSAMYFCASRKPPGGNQQQYFGPGTRLTVT.

CDR3 in DNA: TGTGCCTGGAGTGTAAGGGGCCCAGATACGCAGTATTTT. As protein: CAWSVRGPDTQYF. V gene TRBV30 combines with J gene TRBJ2-3; tentative D call: TRBD1 (5 bases). Looked up from germline, CDR1 is GTSNPN and CDR2 is SVGIG (reference sequence). Trimming took 0 bases from V and 4 from J, leaving 8 bases between them. The CDR3 runs to 13 residues.

The rearrangement uses TRBV5-1 and TRBJ2-3; unclear D gene. Germline V gene data show CDR1 as SGHRS and CDR2 as YFSETQ. Trimming pared 4 bases from V and 0 bases from J, leaving 12 bases between. The CDR3 covers 15 residues. The CDR3 reads CASSPSTLSTDTQYF. In DNA form, the CDR3 reads TGCGCCAGCAGCCCAAGTACCCTTAGCACAGATACGCAGTATTTT.

The chain combines TRBV19 with TRBJ2-2; 9 positions agree with TRBD2. Germline V gene data show CDR1 as LNHDA and CDR2 as SQIVND (reference sequence). The J segment lost 7 bases and the V segment lost 3 bases, leaving 3 bases of the junction unmatched. This CDR3 has 14 residues. The CDR3 DNA sequence: TGTGCCAGTAGTATTACTAGCGGGTTCGGGGAGCTGTTTTTT. It yields the protein CASSITSGFGELFF. Full variable domain (rest looked up from reference TRBV19 and TRBJ2-2): DGGITQSPKYLFRKEGQNVTLSCEQNLNHDAMYWYRQDPGQGLRLIYYSQIVNDFQKGDIAEGYSVSREKKESFPLTVTSAQKNPTAFYLCASSITSGFGELFFGEGSRLTVL.

The chain's CDR3 is CASSHTGQATGELFF. CDR3 DNA sequence: TGTGCCAGCAGCCACACCGGACAGGCCACCGGGGAGCTGTTTTTT. The gene calls are TRBV11-2 and TRBJ2-2; 7 bases are shared with TRBD1. The germline gives CDR1 SGHAT, CDR2 FQNNGV. The CDR3 length is 15 residues. V was pared by 5 bases and J by 4 bases, with 7 bases of the junction left unmatched.

This chain joins TRBV6-5 and TRBJ2-7; no reliable D call. Per the germline V gene, CDR1 is MNHEY and CDR2 is SVGAGI. Deletions cut 0 bases from V and 0 bases from J, with 12 bases between. CDR3 size: 16 residues. The CDR3 coding sequence is TGTGCCAGCAGTTACTCGGGCCAGGTAGCCTCCTACGAGCAGTACTTC. Its translation: CASSYSGQVASYEQYF.

The chain recombines TRBV7-9 with TRBJ2-7, with D possibly TRBD2 on 6 matching bases. Between the trimmed V and J ends, which lost 4 bases and 0 bases, there was a span of 16 bases. The germline gives CDR1 SEHNR, CDR2 FQNEAQ (reference sequence). This CDR3 region has 16 residues. The DNA of the CDR3 is TGTGCCAGCAGCTCGAAGAGGGACGGGAGCTCCTACGAGCAGTACTTC. This sequence encodes CASSSKRDGSSYEQYF. The full variable domain, completed using reference TRBV7-9 and TRBJ2-7, is DTGVSQNPRHKITKRGQNVTFRCDPISEHNRLYWYRQTLGQGPEFLTYFQNEAQLEKSRLLSDRFSAERPKGSFSTLEIQRTEQGDSAMYLCASSSKRDGSSYEQYFGPGTRLTVT.

CDR3 residues: CASSGVSSGNTIYF. For the CDR3, the DNA is TGTGCCAGCAGTGGAGTGAGCTCTGGAAACACCATATATTTT. The chain uses TRBV5-6 and TRBJ1-3, with D hard to call. V shed 5 bases and J shed 0 bases, with 9 bases lying between them. This CDR3 comprises 14 residues. CDR1 SGHDT and CDR2 YYEEEE come from the germline V gene.

The rearrangement joins TRBV5-4 to TRBJ1-2; 12 nucleotides line up with TRBD1. CDR1 SGHNT and CDR2 YYREEE come from the germline V gene (reference sequence). Unmatched junction bases numbered 11, after V lost 4 bases and J lost 7 bases. There are 16 residues in the CDR3. DNA for the CDR3: TGTGCCAGCAGCCGTACTCCGGGACAGGGGGCAGGTGGCTACACCTTC. The encoded protein is CASSRTPGQGAGGYTF. The complete variable domain, with remaining parts taken from reference TRBV5-4 and TRBJ1-2, reads ETGVTQSPTHLIKTRGQQVTLRCSSQSGHNTVSWYQQALGQGPQFIFQYYREEENGRGNFPPRFSGLQFPNYSSELNVNALELDDSALYLCASSRTPGQGAGGYTFGSGTRLTVV.

This clone appeared a few times. The chain uses TRBV29-1 and TRBJ2-7, with a possible D match to TRBD2 (6 bases). Trimming removed 1 base at V and 1 base at J, with 14 bases between. Germline V lookup: CDR1 SQVTM, CDR2 ANQGSEA. This CDR3 has 15 residues. The CDR3 sequence: CSVEGDGGLSYEQYF. CDR3 in DNA: TGCAGCGTTGAAGGCGACGGGGGATTATCCTACGAGCAGTACTTC.

The CDR3 sequence: CASSDPTSYEQFF. DNA of the CDR3: TGTGCCAGCAGTGACCCTACTAGCTATGAGCAGTTCTTC. The gene calls are TRBV6-4 and TRBJ2-1; TRBD2 is a possible D gene (6 bases). The V gene lost 2 bases and the J gene lost 8 bases, with 10 bases spanning the gap. In germline, CDR1 is MRHNA, CDR2 SNTAGT. The CDR3 totals 13 residues.

The chain couples TRBV4-3 to TRBJ1-2; the match to TRBD1 covers 11 bases. Germline CDR1 LGHNA, CDR2 YSLEER. V shed 4 bases and J 6 bases; nucleotides not matched to a gene: 10. The CDR3 covers 16 residues. CDR3 sequence: CASSRQPGQGGNGYTF. In nucleotides, the CDR3 is TGCGCCAGCAGCCGCCAACCGGGACAGGGGGGGAATGGCTACACCTTC.

The chain carries TRBV7-9 and TRBJ2-5, with 8 bases fitting TRBD1. Trimming removed 5 bases from V and 3 bases from J; junction bases left unmatched: 8. The CDR3 covers 15 residues. Germline loops: CDR1 SEHNR, CDR2 FQNEAQ (reference sequence). The DNA of the CDR3 is TGTGCCAGCAGCCTCACGATGGGACAGGAAGAGACCCAGTACTTC. Amino acid sequence: CASSLTMGQEETQYF.

The V and J genes are TRBV18 and TRBJ1-2, with D possibly TRBD1 on 5 matching bases. From germline, CDR1 is KGHSH and CDR2 LQKENI. The CDR3 totals 13 residues. V was clipped by 3 bases and J by 5 bases, with 10 bases between them. The CDR3 region has the DNA TGTGCCAGCTCACCTGGGGACGGATATGGCTACACCTTC. This translates into CASSPGDGYGYTF.

This clone was found once. The chain uses TRBV5-1 and TRBJ1-6, with TRBD1 matching 8 bases. Germline V lookup: CDR1 SGHRS, CDR2 YFSETQ. Losses at the gene ends were 1 base for V and 10 bases for J; bases not matched to a gene: 4. This CDR3 contains 14 residues. The CDR3 nucleotides read TGCGCCAGCAGCTTGTCAGGGGGCAAATCACCCCTCCACTTT. The encoded protein is CASSLSGGKSPLHF. The whole variable domain, filled in from reference TRBV5-1 and TRBJ1-6, reads KAGVTQTPRYLIKTRGQQVTLSCSPISGHRSVSWYQQTPGQGLQFLFEYFSETQRNKGNFPGRFSGRQFSNSRSEMNVSTLELGDSALYLCASSLSGGKSPLHFGNGTRLTVT.

This chain connects TRBV9 to TRBJ2-7; unclear D gene. The V gene's germline CDR1 is SGDLS and CDR2 YYNGEE. Between the trimmed V and J ends, which lost 4 bases and 6 bases, there was a span of 8 bases. The length of the CDR3 is 11 residues. The DNA of the CDR3 is TGTGCCAGCAGCCTTCACGGCGAGCAGTACTTC. Its translation is CASSLHGEQYF.

With regard to this clone: Other DNA sequences in the same sample also yield this CDR3. The V call is TRBV7-6, the J call TRBJ1-1; weak D call: TRBD1 (5 bases). V was trimmed by 3 bases and J by 1 base, leaving 6 bases between them. The CDR3 runs to 13 residues. Germline loops: CDR1 SGHVS, CDR2 FNYEAQ. Here the CDR3 DNA reads TGTGCCAGCAGCTTGGACAAGAACACTGAAGCTTTCTTT. This encodes CASSLDKNTEAFF.

This clone was recorded a few times. CDR3 sequence reads: CASSLHGPENTEAFF. CDR3 sequence (DNA): TGCGCCAGCAGCCTTCATGGACCGGAGAACACTGAAGCTTTCTTT. This chain joins TRBV4-3 and TRBJ1-1, with unresolved D. Trimming stripped 4 bases from V and 1 base from J, with 13 bases between. The CDR3 loop spans 15 amino acids. Per germline, CDR1 LGHNA and CDR2 YSLEER.

V and J are TRBV4-3 and TRBJ2-7; perhaps D is TRBD1 or TRBD2 (5 bases each). V lost 4 bases and J 3 bases, leaving 22 bases between the germline ends. Per germline, CDR1 LGHNA and CDR2 YSLEER. The CDR3 runs to 17 residues. The DNA of the CDR3 is TGCGCCAGCAGCCGCCAGGCGCCTGGGACGGCTAACTACGAGCAGTACTTC. Translation: CASSRQAPGTANYEQYF.

In this sample, this clone is medium-sized. This chain's CDR3 is CASSPRGSGGPSSYNEQFF. The CDR3 DNA reads TGTGCCAGCAGCCCCCGGGGAAGCGGGGGCCCTAGCTCCTACAATGAGCAGTTCTTC. The J gene is TRBJ2-1, the V gene TRBV11-2; TRBD2 aligns across 8 bases. J gave up 0 bases and V 5 bases, and 15 bases lay outside the gene matches. The germline V gene has CDR1 SGHAT and CDR2 FQNNGV. The CDR3 has 19 residues.

The chain couples TRBV18 to TRBJ2-7; D perhaps matches TRBD1 (5 bases). The CDR3 length is 14 residues. Trimming shortened V by 4 bases and J by 4 bases, and 14 bases separated the two germline ends. Germline V lookup: CDR1 KGHSH, CDR2 LQKENI. The CDR3 DNA sequence: TGTGCCAGCTCACTTTCTCCTCAGGGTTACGAGCAGTACTTC. This codes for CASSLSPQGYEQYF. Combining the CDR3 with reference TRBV18 and TRBJ2-7 gives the whole variable domain NAGVMQNPRHLVRRRGQEARLRCSPMKGHSHVYWYRQLPEEGLKFMVYLQKENIIDESGMPKERFSAEFPKEGPSILRIQQVVRGDSAAYFCASSLSPQGYEQYFGPGTRLTVT.